This TCR beta chain stems from a study of T cell changes during pregnancy in multiple sclerosis. Between the trimmed V and J ends, which lost 3 bases and 2 bases, there was a span of 13 bases. The CDR3 sequence is 15 residues long. Germline V gene lookup returns CDR1 SGHRS and CDR2 YFSETQ. This clone was counted a single time. Repertoires were generated with immunoSEQ multiplex PCR, while TCRdb's copy carries only in-frame clones and drops some. The sample yields some 40,000 clones, 92% seen once. This TCR was sampled from a female donor with multiple sclerosis, enrolled in a pregnancy study. Sequencing used CD4+ T cells from peripheral blood mononuclear cells, obtained in the third trimester of pregnancy. This chain links TRBV5-1 with TRBJ2-3; D is perhaps TRBD1 (6 bases). CDR3 region: CASSSGTTPTDTQYF. CDR3 nucleotide sequence: TGCGCCAGCAGCTCCGGGACAACCCCCACAGATACGCAGTATTTT.